This TCR beta chain originates from a study of shared T cell receptors in the human thymus. This clone has only a few counts. The CDR3 is 16 residues long. V shed 7 bases and J 0 bases; nucleotides not matched to a gene: 7. Germline values: CDR1 LNHDA, CDR2 SQIVND (reference sequence). Here immunoSEQ multiplex PCR was the method, and the copy in TCRdb shows in-frame clones only, minus some. The table includes fewer than 700,000 clones, roughly 90% detected once. These same data were also listed under a study on human thymus T cells. That paper adds: Thymic and blood repertoires appeared to display a bias in their usage of V and J genes. Related work found strong thymic repertoire overlap between unrelated individuals.

Sequencing was carried out using thymocytes. This chain joins TRBV19 and TRBJ1-3; 9 bases map to TRBD1. The TCR comes from a boy in the first two years of life with a congenital heart defect. The CDR3: CASMGGTGRSGNTIYF. The CDR3 DNA follows: TGTGCCAGTATGGGGGGGACAGGGCGCTCTGGAAACACCATATATTTT.